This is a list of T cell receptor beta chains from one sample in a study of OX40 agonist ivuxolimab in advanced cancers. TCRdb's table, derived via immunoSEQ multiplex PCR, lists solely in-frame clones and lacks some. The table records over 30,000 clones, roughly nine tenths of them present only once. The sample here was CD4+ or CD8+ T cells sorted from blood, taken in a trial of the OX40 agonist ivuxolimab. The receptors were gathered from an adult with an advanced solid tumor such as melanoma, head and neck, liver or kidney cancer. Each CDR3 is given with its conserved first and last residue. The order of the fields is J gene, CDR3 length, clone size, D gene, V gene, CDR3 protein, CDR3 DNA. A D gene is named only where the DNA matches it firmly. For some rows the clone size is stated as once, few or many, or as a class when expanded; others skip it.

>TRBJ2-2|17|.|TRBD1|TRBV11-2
CASSLERQGANTGELFF
TGTGCCAGCAGCTTGGAAAGACAGGGCGCGAACACCGGGGAGCTGTTTTTT
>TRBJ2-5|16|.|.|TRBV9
CASSHPVGGAPQTQYF
TGTGCCAGCAGCCATCCGGTGGGGGGGGCCCCGCAGACCCAGTACTTC
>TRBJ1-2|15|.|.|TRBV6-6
CASSFQGGDRNGYTF
TGTGCCAGCAGTTTCCAAGGGGGGGATCGGAATGGCTACACCTTC
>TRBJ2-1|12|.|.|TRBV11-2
CASSSQGNEQFF
TGTGCCAGCAGCTCCCAGGGAAATGAGCAGTTCTTC
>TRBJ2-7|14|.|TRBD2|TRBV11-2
CASSLLAGTYEQYF
TGTGCCAGCAGCCTCTTAGCGGGTACCTACGAGCAGTACTTC
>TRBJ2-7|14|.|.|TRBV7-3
CASSLGGASYEQYF
TGTGCCAGCAGCTTAGGAGGAGCTTCCTACGAGCAGTACTTC
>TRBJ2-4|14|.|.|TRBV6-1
CASSEMTVDDIQYF
TGTGCCAGCAGTGAAATGACAGTTGATGACATTCAGTACTTC
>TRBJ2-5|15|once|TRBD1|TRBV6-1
CASSGAGTGTETQYF
TGTGCCAGCAGTGGAGCCGGGACAGGGACGGAGACCCAGTACTTC
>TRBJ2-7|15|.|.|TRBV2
CASSDMTAGSNEQYF
TGTGCCAGCAGTGATATGACAGCTGGAAGTAACGAGCAGTACTTC
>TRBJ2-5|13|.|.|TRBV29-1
CSVWPQGEETQYF
TGCAGCGTTTGGCCCCAAGGGGAAGAGACCCAGTACTTC
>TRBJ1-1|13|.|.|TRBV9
CASSPEGDTEAFF
TGTGCCAGCAGCCCGGAGGGGGACACTGAAGCTTTCTTT
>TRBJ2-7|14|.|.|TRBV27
CASREGGPLYEQYF
TGTGCCAGCAGAGAGGGGGGGCCGTTATACGAGCAGTACTTC
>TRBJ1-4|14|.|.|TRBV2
CASSSGVRQEKLFF
TGTGCCAGCAGTTCAGGGGTCCGTCAGGAAAAACTGTTTTTT
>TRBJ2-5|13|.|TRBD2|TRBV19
CASGKGLAGTQYF
TGTGCCAGTGGAAAGGGACTAGCGGGGACCCAGTACTTC
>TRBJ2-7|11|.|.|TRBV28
CASSLAREQYF
TGTGCCAGCAGTTTGGCCCGAGAGCAGTACTTC
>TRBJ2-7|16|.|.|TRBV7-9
CASSPAGGQRGYEQYF
TGTGCCAGCAGCCCAGCGGGTGGACAGCGGGGCTACGAGCAGTACTTC
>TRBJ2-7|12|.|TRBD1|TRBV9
CASSGQGSEQYF
TGTGCCAGCAGCGGACAGGGGTCCGAGCAGTACTTC
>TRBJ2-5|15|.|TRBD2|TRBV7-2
CASSQTLAGGATQYF
TGTGCCAGCAGCCAAACCCTTGCGGGAGGCGCGACCCAGTACTTC
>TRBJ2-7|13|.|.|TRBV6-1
CASGAPGLYEQYF
TGTGCCAGCGGCGCCCCAGGCCTCTACGAGCAGTACTTC
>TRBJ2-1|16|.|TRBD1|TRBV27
CASSLRVQGSYNEQFF
TGTGCCAGCAGTTTACGTGTACAGGGGTCCTACAATGAGCAGTTCTTC
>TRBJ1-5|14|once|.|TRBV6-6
CASTQDSPHQPQHF
TGTGCCAGCACCCAGGACAGTCCCCATCAGCCCCAGCATTTT
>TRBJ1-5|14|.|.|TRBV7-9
CASSLGGYNQPQHF
TGTGCCAGCAGCTTAGGAGGATACAATCAGCCCCAGCATTTT
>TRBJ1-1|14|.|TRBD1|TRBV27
CASSWGQGSPEAFF
TGTGCCAGCAGTTGGGGACAGGGGTCCCCTGAAGCTTTCTTT
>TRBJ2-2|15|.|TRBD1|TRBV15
CATSRGQGAPGELFF
TGTGCCACCAGCAGAGGACAGGGGGCCCCCGGGGAGCTGTTTTTT
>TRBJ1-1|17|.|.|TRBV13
CASSTRGVMVRVTEAFF
TGTGCCAGCAGCACCAGGGGCGTGATGGTTCGGGTTACTGAAGCTTTCTTT
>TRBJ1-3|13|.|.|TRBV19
CASSITLGNTIYF
TGTGCCAGTAGTATTACACTTGGAAACACCATATATTTT
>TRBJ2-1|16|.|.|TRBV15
CATSRGRGSSYNEQFF
TGTGCCACCAGCAGAGGCCGAGGGAGCTCCTACAATGAGCAGTTCTTC
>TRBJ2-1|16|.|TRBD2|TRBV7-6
CASSLSGAGGYNEQFF
TGTGCCAGCAGCTTATCGGGAGCGGGGGGTTACAATGAGCAGTTCTTC
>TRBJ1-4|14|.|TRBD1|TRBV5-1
CASSLWTGNEKLFF
TGCGCCAGCAGCTTGTGGACAGGGAATGAAAAACTGTTTTTT
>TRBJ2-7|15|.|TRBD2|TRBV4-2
CASSTDGRNSYEQYF
TGTGCCAGCAGCACCGACGGGAGGAACTCCTACGAGCAGTACTTC
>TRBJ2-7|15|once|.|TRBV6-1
CASMYRDGFAYEQYF
TGTGCCAGCATGTACCGGGACGGCTTCGCCTACGAGCAGTACTTC
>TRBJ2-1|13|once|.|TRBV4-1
CASSQGSYNEQFF
TGCGCCAGCAGCCAAGGCTCCTACAATGAGCAGTTCTTC
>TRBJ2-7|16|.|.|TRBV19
CASSIGLRGYSYEQYF
TGTGCCAGTAGTATAGGATTGAGGGGATACTCCTACGAGCAGTACTTC
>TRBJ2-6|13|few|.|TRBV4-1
CASTGGGANVLTF
TGCGCCAGCACCGGTGGGGGGGCCAACGTCCTGACTTTC
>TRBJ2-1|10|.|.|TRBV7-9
CASSLVEQFF
TGTGCCAGCAGCTTAGTTGAGCAGTTCTTC
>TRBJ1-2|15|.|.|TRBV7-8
CASSLVTASNYGYTF
TGTGCCAGCAGCTTAGTCACAGCTTCTAACTATGGCTACACCTTC
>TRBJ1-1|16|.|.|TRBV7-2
CASIPHTRRVNTEAFF
TGTGCCAGCATCCCCCACACTCGCAGGGTGAACACTGAAGCTTTCTTT
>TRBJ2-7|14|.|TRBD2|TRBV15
CATSISSGSYEQYF
TGTGCCACCAGCATTTCTAGCGGATCCTACGAGCAGTACTTC
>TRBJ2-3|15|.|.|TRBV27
CASSSPGHLTDTQYF
TGTGCCAGCAGTTCTCCGGGACACCTCACAGATACGCAGTATTTT
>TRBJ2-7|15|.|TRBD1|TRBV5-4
CASSNRDSVSYEQYF
TGTGCCAGCAGCAACCGGGACAGCGTTTCCTACGAGCAGTACTTC
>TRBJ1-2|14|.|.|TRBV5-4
CASSWDGSNYGYTF
TGTGCCAGCAGCTGGGACGGTTCTAACTATGGCTACACCTTC
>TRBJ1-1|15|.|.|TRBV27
CASSLVGGMNTEAFF
TGTGCCAGCAGTCTCGTGGGGGGGATGAACACTGAAGCTTTCTTT
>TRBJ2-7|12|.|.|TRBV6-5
CASSYSGGEQYF
TGTGCCAGCAGTTACTCGGGTGGCGAGCAGTACTTC
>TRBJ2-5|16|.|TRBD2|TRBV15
CATSRDPREARETQYF
TGTGCCACCAGCAGAGACCCGCGGGAGGCCCGGGAGACCCAGTACTTC
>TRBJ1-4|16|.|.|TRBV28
CASSWETGTSNEKLFF
TGTGCCAGCAGTTGGGAAACAGGAACATCTAATGAAAAACTGTTTTTT